Given below is one T cell receptor (beta chain) in context. The germline V and J ends were trimmed by 5 bases and 5 bases, with 10 bases remaining between them. CDR1 is MNHNS and CDR2 is SASEGT in the germline V gene. The length of the CDR3 is 13 residues. This sample stems from a study of shared clonotypes between healthy human individuals. Using immunoSEQ multiplex PCR, the repertoire was profiled, and TCRdb retains in-frame clones only, with some absent. The sample records roughly 2.4 million clones, 90% to 97% being singletons. Specimen: naive CD4+ T cells sorted from blood. Specified subset: CD45RA+ positively selected. The chain couples TRBV6-1 to TRBJ2-4; unclear D gene. This sequence was found in a man younger than 30 in good health. The CDR3 protein is CASSPPKENIQYF. CDR3 DNA sequence: TGTGCCAGCAGTCCCCCCAAGGAAAACATTCAGTACTTC.